This is a list of T cell receptor beta chains from one sample in a study of T-cell memory formation after mild COVID-19. One entry per CDR3 protein results from TCRdb running MiXCR on the 5' RACE reads. The sample contains under 600,000 distinct CDR3 sequences, roughly 21% of which appear only once. Sequenced sample: PBMCs or a T cell subset sorted from them (not recorded which). The receptors stem from an adult woman who had mild COVID-19 (a few samples of this study predate the infection). Cell type and time point are not known. Each CDR3 is given without its conserved first and last residue. The order of the fields is V gene, D gene, J gene, CDR3 protein. The D gene is left open where the match is weak.

>TRBV7-8|TRBD2|TRBJ2-3
ASGASGSPDTQY
>TRBV6-5|NA|TRBJ2-2
ASTTRAGELF
>TRBV19|NA|TRBJ2-2
ASSGTPGQNTGELF
>TRBV15|NA|TRBJ2-3
ATSRLGRLRLGGTDTQY
>TRBV12-3/TRBV12-4|NA|TRBJ1-1
ASSLSGSTEAF
>TRBV20-1|TRBD1|TRBJ2-1
SARDSDRALGYNEQF
>TRBV19|NA|TRBJ2-1
ASSPGGDYNEQF
>TRBV4-2|NA|TRBJ1-5
ASSPYWGVSNQPQH
>TRBV7-2|NA|TRBJ2-1
ASSLDVLEQF
>TRBV14|NA|TRBJ2-7
ASSQESRGLTYEQY
>TRBV12-3/TRBV12-4|NA|TRBJ1-1
ASSPELRGAF
>TRBV12-3/TRBV12-4|TRBD1|TRBJ1-1
ASRDRGLGGTEAF
>TRBV7-8|TRBD1|TRBJ1-2
ASSLDREGYGYT
>TRBV20-1|NA|TRBJ2-3
SAPGLGQLSTDTQY
>TRBV7-9|NA|TRBJ2-7
ASSLDGLEHSYEQY
>TRBV6-1|TRBD2|TRBJ2-7
ASSPFHYGSGGTYEQY
>TRBV4-1|NA|TRBJ2-6
ASSQGDSGANVLT
>TRBV7-8|TRBD1|TRBJ2-5
ASSLTGGGGETQY
>TRBV24-1|TRBD2|TRBJ2-1
ATSESGLAGGAPF
>TRBV29-1|TRBD1|TRBJ1-2
SVAGGLGGYT
>TRBV4-3|NA|TRBJ2-2
ASSPRGLQEKNTGELF
>TRBV19|TRBD2|TRBJ2-7
ASSRPSGATYEQY
>TRBV7-2|NA|TRBJ2-5
ASSLSGSRETQY
>TRBV5-4|TRBD2|TRBJ2-7
ASSIEGLAGGHLN
>TRBV6-1|TRBD1|TRBJ1-5
ASSEVVYLTGGSGQPQH
>TRBV30|NA|TRBJ1-1
AWGVGAEAF
>TRBV5-1|TRBD1|TRBJ1-1
ASTAGQGYFTEAF
>TRBV10-3|NA|TRBJ1-4
AISESGQSNEKLF
>TRBV2|NA|TRBJ2-6
ASLGSGANVLT
>TRBV9|TRBD2|TRBJ2-3
ASRQRGASTDTQY
>TRBV5-1|TRBD2|TRBJ2-1
ASSSLAGGISYNEQF
>TRBV25-1|TRBD1|TRBJ1-1
ASSDDGQGANTEAF
>TRBV29-1|TRBD2|TRBJ2-2
SALGGSNTGELF